What follows describes a single T cell receptor (beta chain). The data originate from a study of T cell changes during pregnancy in multiple sclerosis. Profiling relied on immunoSEQ multiplex PCR, and the TCRdb table lists in-frame clones only, not all of them. This repertoire shows 50,000 to 70,000 clones, roughly 92% found once; its top ten account for more than 1.2%. This CDR3 has 12 residues. Germline V gives CDR1 SQVTM, CDR2 ANQGSEA. The V and J ends lost 4 bases and 6 bases respectively, with 13 bases between them. This TCR derives from a female donor with multiple sclerosis, enrolled in a pregnancy study. The chain recombines TRBV29-1 with TRBJ2-7; D may be TRBD2 (5 bases). The source material was peripheral blood, sampled in the second trimester of pregnancy. CDR3 nucleotide sequence: TGCAGCGTTGCGGATGGGAGTAGCGAGCAGTACTTC. It is translated as CSVADGSSEQYF.